This T cell receptor beta chain was identified in a study of B cell selection in AIRE deficiency. The V gene lost 2 bases and the J gene lost 1 base, with 7 bases spanning the gap. This CDR3 has 14 amino acids. The germline V gene has CDR1 MGHDK and CDR2 SYGVNS. TCRdb's table, derived via immunoSEQ multiplex PCR, lists solely in-frame clones and lacks some. Among about 23,000 clones, 95% to 98% were seen once, and the ten largest hold 0.17%. Turning to this clone: Its antigen is not known.

The study, taken as a whole, reports: Shorter CDR3s marked shared Treg sequences, biased toward few non-templated insertions. AIRE-deficient Tconv and Treg repertoires matched healthy donors in TCRBV, CDR3 length, diversity. About 30% of healthy-shared Treg TCRbeta sequences appeared in patient Tconv cells. TCRbeta-only data showed roughly two fifths of shared healthy Treg sequences in healthy Tconv.

CD4+CD127+ cells were sorted as the conventional CD4 T cells. This sequence originates from a human donor with AIRE deficiency. This chain joins TRBV25-1 and TRBJ2-3, with D unresolved. The sequenced material came from conventional CD4+ T cells sorted from PBMCs. The DNA for the CDR3 is TGTGCCAGCAGTGAAACCATGCGCACAGATACGCAGTATTTT. Translating it yields CASSETMRTDTQYF. Full variable domain (missing parts from reference TRBV25-1 and TRBJ2-3): EADIYQTPRYLVIGTGKKITLECSQTMGHDKMYWYQQDPGMELHLIHYSYGVNSTEKGDLSSESTVSRIRTEHFPLTLESARPSHTSQYLCASSETMRTDTQYFGPGTRLTVL.